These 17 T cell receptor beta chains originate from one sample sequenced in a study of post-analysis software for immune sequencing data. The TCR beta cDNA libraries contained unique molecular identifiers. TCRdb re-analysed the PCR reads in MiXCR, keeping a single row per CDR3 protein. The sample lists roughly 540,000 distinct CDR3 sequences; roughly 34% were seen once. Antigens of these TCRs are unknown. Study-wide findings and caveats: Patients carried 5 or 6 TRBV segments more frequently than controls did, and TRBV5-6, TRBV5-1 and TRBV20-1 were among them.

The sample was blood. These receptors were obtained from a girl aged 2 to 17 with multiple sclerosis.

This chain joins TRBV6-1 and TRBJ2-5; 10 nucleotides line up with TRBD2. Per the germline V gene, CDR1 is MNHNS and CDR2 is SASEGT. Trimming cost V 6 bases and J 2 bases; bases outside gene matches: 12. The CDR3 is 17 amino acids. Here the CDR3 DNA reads TGTGCCAGCAGCCCAGGGGCCTCAGCGGGGGGGCAAGAGACCCAGTACTTC. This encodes CASSPGASAGGQETQYF.

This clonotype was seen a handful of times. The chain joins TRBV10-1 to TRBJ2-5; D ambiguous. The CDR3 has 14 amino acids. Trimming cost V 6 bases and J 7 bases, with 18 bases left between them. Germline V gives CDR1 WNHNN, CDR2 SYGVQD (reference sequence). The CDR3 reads CASSPVGQDGTQYF. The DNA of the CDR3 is TGCGCCAGCAGCCCCGTGGGCCAGGATGGGACCCAGTACTTC.

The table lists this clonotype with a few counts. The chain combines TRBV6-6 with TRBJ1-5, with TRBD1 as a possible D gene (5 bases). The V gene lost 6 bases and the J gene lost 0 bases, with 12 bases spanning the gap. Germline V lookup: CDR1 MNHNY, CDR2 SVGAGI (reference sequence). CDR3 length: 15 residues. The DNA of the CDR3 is TGTGCCAGCAGAGACGGGACCTATAGCAATCAGCCCCAGCATTTT. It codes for CASRDGTYSNQPQHF.

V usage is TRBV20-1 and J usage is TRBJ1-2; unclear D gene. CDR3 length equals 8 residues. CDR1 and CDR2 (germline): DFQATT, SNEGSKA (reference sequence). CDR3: CLVDGYTF. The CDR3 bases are TGCCTAGTGGATGGCTACACCTTC.

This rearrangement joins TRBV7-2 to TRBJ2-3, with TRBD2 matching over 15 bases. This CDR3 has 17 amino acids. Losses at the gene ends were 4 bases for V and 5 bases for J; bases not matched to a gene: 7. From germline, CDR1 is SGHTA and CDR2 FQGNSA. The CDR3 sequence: CASSSWTSGGAVDTQYF. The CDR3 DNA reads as TGTGCCAGCAGCTCCTGGACTAGCGGGGGGGCCGTAGATACGCAGTATTTT.

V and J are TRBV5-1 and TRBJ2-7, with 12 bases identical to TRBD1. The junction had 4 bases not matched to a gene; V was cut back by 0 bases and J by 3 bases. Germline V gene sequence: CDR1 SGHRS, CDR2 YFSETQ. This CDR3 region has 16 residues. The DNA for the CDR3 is TGCGCCAGCAGCTTGGCGGGACAGGGGGCGAACTACGAGCAGTACTTC. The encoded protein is CASSLAGQGANYEQYF. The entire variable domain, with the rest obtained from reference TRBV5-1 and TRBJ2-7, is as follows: KAGVTQTPRYLIKTRGQQVTLSCSPISGHRSVSWYQQTPGQGLQFLFEYFSETQRNKGNFPGRFSGRQFSNSRSEMNVSTLELGDSALYLCASSLAGQGANYEQYFGPGTRLTVT.

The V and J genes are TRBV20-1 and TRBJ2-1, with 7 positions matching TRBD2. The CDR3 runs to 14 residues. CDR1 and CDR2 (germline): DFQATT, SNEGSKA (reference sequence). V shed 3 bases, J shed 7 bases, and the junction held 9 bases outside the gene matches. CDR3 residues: CSASGAGVWNEQFF. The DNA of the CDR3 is TGCAGTGCTAGTGGCGCGGGGGTATGGAATGAGCAGTTCTTC.

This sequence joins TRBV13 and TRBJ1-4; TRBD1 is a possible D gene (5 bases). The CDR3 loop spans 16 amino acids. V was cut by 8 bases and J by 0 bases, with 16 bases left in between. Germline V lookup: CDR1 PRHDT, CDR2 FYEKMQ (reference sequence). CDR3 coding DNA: TGTGCCAGCGGACTCCTCAGGGACGCAACTAATGAAAAACTGTTTTTT. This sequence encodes CASGLLRDATNEKLFF.

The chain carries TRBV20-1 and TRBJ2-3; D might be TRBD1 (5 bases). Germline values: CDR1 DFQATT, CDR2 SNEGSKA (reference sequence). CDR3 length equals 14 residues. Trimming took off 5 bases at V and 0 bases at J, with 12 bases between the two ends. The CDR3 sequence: CSAPQTASTDTQYF. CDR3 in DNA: TGCAGTGCTCCACAGACAGCTAGCACAGATACGCAGTATTTT.

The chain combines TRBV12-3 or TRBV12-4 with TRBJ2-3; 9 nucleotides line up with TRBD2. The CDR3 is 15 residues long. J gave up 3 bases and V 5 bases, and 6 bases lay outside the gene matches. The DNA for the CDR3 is TGTGCCAGCAGTCGCGGGGGGGCACCAACAGATACGCAGTATTTT. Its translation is CASSRGGAPTDTQYF.

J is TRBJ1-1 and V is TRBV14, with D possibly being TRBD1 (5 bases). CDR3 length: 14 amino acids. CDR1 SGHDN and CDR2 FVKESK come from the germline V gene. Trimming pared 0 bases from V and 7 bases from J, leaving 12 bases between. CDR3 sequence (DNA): TGTGCCAGCAGCCAAGATAACGGGGCGGTTGAAGCTTTCTTT. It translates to CASSQDNGAVEAFF.

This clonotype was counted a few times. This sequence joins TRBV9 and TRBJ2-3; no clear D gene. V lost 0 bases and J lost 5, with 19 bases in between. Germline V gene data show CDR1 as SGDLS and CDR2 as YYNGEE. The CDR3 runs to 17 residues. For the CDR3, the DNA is TGTGCCAGCAGCGTAGAGGGTAACTACCCCGTTGGAGATACGCAGTATTTT. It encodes CASSVEGNYPVGDTQYF.

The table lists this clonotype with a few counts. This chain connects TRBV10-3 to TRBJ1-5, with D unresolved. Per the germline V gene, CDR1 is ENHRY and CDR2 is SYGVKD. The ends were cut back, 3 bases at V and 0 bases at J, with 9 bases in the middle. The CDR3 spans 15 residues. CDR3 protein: CAISDGRYSNQPQHF. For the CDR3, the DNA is TGTGCCATCAGTGACGGACGGTATAGCAATCAGCCCCAGCATTTT.

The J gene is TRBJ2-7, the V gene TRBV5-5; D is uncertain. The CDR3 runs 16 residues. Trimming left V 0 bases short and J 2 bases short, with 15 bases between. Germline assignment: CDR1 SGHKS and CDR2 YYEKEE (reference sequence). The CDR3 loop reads CASSLAGISSPYEQYF. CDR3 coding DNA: TGTGCCAGCAGCTTGGCCGGCATTTCAAGTCCCTACGAGCAGTACTTC.

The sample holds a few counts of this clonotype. The CDR3 here is CASTIGDRDNEQFF. The CDR3, as DNA: TGTGCCAGCACCATTGGGGACAGGGACAATGAGCAGTTCTTC. The V gene is TRBV6-5, the J gene TRBJ2-1; 9 bases align to TRBD1. The V and J ends lost 7 bases and 5 bases, in that order; junction bases with no gene match: 6. CDR1 and CDR2 (germline): MNHEY, SVGAGI. The CDR3 sequence is 14 residues long.

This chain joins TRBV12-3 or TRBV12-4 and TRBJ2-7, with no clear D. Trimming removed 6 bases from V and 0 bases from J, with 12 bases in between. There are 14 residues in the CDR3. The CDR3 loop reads CASSWGQSSYEQYF. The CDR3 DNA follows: TGTGCCAGCAGCTGGGGTCAAAGCTCCTACGAGCAGTACTTC.

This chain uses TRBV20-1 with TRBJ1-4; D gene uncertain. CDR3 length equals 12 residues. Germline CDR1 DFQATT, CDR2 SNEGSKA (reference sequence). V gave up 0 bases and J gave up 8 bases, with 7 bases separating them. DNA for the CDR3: TGCAGTGCTAGAGATCTGGAAGAAAAACTGTTTTTT. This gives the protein CSARDLEEKLFF.